The subject of this entry is one T cell receptor (beta chain). Its target is not known. The sample originates from a study of T cell repertoires in cytomegalovirus infection. Study at large: Public TCR beta signatures were indicative of both CMV infection and a matching HLA type.

Trimming left V 2 bases short and J 0 bases short, with 23 bases between. CDR1 is MRHNA and CDR2 is SNTAGT in the germline V gene. The CDR3 is made up of 19 amino acids. Study-wide results and limits: Ex vivo, HLA-C-restricted CMV-specific TCR beta clonotypes prevailed over the rest of the response. Summed public TCR beta family frequency identified CMV carriers bearing the relevant HLA.

One entry per CDR3 protein, called by TCRdb with MiXCR from the reads. This sample yields about 120,000 distinct CDR3 sequences, of which roughly 30% are seen a single time; about 40% belongs to the top ten. Source: CD8+ T cells from cultured PBMCs, taken from culture after CMV antigen stimulation. This receptor was taken from a human donor in good health (CMV status not recorded). Some clones in this sample may be carry-over from other donors' samples. This sequence joins TRBV6-4 and TRBJ2-7; D may be TRBD1 or TRBD2 (5 bases each). The CDR3 loop reads CASSDMDGTGDPGSYEQYF. The CDR3 coding sequence is TGTGCCAGCAGTGACATGGATGGGACCGGCGATCCGGGCTCCTACGAGCAGTACTTC.